This TCR beta chain was sequenced during a study of tumor-infiltrating lymphocytes in oesophageal squamous cell carcinoma. V lost 5 bases, J lost 3 bases, and 8 bases lay in between. The CDR3 spans 12 residues. Per germline, CDR1 SGHVS and CDR2 FNYEAQ. This clonotype turned up a few times. MiXCR was run by TCRdb on the PCR reads, yielding one entry per CDR3 protein. The repertoire holds some 13,000 distinct CDR3 sequences, with under 70% as singletons. The source is a female donor with esophageal squamous cell carcinoma. The chain has TRBV7-6 and TRBJ2-7; D is undetermined. Sequenced material: esophageal tumor tissue. CDR3 sequence (DNA): TGTGCCAGCAGCGACGACATCTACGAGCAGTACTTC. It yields the protein CASSDDIYEQYF.